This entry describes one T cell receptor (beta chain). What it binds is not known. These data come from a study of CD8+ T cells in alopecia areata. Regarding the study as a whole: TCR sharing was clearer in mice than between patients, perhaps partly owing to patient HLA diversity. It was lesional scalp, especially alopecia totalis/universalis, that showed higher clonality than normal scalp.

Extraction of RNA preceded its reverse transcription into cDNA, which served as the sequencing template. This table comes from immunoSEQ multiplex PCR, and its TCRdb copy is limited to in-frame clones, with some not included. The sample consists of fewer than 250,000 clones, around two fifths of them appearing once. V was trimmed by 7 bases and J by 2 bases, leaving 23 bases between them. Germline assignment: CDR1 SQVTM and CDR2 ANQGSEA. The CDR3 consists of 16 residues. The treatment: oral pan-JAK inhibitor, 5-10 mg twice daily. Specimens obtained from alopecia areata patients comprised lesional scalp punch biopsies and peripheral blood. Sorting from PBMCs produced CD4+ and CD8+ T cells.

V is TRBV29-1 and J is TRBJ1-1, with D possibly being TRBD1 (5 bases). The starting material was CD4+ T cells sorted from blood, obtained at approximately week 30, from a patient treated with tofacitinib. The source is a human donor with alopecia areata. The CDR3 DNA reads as TGCAGCGGGAAGGTGTATGACAGCTACATAAACACTGAAGCTTTCTTT. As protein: CSGKVYDSYINTEAFF.